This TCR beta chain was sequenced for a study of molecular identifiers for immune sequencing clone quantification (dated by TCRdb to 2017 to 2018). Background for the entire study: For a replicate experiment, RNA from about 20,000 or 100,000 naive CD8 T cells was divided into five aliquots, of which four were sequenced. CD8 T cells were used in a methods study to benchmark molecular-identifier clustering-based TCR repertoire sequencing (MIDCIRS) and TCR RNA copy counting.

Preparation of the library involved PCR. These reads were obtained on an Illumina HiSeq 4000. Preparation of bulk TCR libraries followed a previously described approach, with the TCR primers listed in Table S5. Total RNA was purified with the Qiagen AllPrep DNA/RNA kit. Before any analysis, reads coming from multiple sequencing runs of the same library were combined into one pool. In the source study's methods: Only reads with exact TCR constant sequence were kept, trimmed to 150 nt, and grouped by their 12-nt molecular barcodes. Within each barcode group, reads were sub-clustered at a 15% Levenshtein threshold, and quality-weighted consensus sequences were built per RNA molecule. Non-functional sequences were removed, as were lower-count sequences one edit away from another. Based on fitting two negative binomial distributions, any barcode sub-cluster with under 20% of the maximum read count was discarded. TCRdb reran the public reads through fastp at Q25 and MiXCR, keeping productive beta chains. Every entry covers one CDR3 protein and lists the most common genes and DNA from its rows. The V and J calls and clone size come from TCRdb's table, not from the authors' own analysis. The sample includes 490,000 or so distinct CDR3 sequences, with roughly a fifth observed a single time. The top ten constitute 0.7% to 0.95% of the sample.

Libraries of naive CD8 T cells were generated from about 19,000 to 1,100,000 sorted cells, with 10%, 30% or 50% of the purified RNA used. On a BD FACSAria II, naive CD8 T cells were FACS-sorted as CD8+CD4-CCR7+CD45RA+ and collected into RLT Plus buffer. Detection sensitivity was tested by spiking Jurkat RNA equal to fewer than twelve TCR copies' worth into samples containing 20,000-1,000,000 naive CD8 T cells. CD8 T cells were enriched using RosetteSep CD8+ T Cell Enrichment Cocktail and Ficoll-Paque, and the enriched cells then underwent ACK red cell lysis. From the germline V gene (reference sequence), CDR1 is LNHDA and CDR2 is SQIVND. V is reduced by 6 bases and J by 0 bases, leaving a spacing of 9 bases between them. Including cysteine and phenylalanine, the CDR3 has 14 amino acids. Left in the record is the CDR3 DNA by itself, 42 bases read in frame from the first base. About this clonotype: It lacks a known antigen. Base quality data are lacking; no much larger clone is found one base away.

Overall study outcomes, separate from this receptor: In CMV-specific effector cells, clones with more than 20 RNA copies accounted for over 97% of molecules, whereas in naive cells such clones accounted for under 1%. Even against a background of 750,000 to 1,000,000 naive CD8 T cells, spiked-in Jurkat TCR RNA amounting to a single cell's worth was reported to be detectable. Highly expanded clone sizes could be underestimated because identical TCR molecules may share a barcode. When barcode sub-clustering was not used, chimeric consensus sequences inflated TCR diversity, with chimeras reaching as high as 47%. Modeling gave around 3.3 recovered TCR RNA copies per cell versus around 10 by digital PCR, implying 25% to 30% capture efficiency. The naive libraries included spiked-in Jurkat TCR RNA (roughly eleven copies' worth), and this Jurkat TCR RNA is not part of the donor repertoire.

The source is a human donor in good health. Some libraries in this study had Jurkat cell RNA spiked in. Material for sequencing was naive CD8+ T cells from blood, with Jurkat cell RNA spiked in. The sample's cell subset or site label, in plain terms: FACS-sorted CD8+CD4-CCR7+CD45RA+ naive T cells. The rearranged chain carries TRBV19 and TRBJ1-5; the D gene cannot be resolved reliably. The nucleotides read TGTGCCAGTAGGCCGGGGTTTAGCAATCAGCCCCAGCATTTT. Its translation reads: CASRPGFSNQPQHF.